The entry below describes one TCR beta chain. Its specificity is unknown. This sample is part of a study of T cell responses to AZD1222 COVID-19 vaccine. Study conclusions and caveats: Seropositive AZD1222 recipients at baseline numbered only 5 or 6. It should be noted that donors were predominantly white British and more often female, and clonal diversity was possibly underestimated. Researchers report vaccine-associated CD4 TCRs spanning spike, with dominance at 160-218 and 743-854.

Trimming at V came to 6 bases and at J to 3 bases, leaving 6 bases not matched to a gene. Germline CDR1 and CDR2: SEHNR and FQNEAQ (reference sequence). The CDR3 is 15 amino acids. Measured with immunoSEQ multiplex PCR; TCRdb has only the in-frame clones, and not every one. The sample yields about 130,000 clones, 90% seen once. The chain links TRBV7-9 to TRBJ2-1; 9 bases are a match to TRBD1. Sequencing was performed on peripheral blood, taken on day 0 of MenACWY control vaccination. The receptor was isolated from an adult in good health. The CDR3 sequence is CASRLTGGSYNEQFF. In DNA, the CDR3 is TGTGCCAGCAGACTAACAGGGGGCAGCTACAATGAGCAGTTCTTC.